This TCR beta chain was obtained from a study of cytomegalovirus exposure and HLA in healthy donors. CDR1 LNHDA and CDR2 SQIVND come from the germline V gene (reference sequence). Trimming removed 3 bases at V and 5 bases at J, with 11 bases between. CDR3 size: 14 residues. Sequencing used immunoSEQ multiplex PCR; TCRdb keeps in-frame clones, though not all of them. The data hold over 110,000 clones, with around 84% observed a single time. General study results and limits: Some TCR beta chains (more than 150 of them) were listed as cytomegalovirus-associated. In vitro assays verified that a few CMV-associated chains recognized CMV antigens specifically.

As concerns this clone: What it binds is not known.

This receptor was identified in a man younger than 35 in good health and CMV-seropositive. The gene calls are TRBV19 and TRBJ2-1; tentatively, D is TRBD1 (6 bases). Input material: PBMCs. The CDR3 DNA reads TGTGCCAGTAGTATCCACGGACAGAACAATGAGCAGTTCTTC. Protein product: CASSIHGQNNEQFF.